Sequencing of this TCR beta chain was carried out in a study of T cell responses to AZD1222 COVID-19 vaccine. Turning to the study itself: The study pooled second doses at about 4 or about 12 weeks.

The CDR3 sequence is 18 residues long. V dropped 7 bases and J dropped 3 bases, with 24 bases sitting between them. Per the germline V gene, CDR1 is MNHEY and CDR2 is SMNVEV (reference sequence). As for this clone: The antigen is not known.

Using immunoSEQ multiplex PCR, the repertoire was profiled, and TCRdb retains in-frame clones only, with some absent. The sample consists of 85,000 to 110,000 clones, 88% of them appearing once. Study-wide results and caveats: Researchers report vaccine-associated CD4 TCRs spanning spike, with dominance at 160-218 and 743-854. Baseline seropositivity characterized only six AZD1222 recipients. White British donors predominated, females outnumbered males, and clonal diversity was possibly underestimated.

The source of this sequence is an adult in good health. The chain couples TRBV27 to TRBJ2-2, with D possibly being TRBD2 (6 bases). The material sequenced was peripheral blood, taken on day 0 of AZD1222 vaccination. CDR3 in amino acids: CASNSLLPGVRDTGELFF. The CDR3 bases are TGTGCCAGCAATTCTCTTCTCCCGGGGGTACGAGACACCGGGGAGCTGTTTTTT.